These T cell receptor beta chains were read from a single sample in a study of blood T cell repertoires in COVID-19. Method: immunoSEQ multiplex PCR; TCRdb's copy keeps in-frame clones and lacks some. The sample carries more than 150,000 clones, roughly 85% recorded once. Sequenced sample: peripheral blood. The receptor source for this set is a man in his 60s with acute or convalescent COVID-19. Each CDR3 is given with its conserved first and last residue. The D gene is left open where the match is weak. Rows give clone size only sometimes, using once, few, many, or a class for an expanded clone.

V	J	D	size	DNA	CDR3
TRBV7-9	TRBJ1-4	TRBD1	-	TGTGCCAGCAGCTTGCCCATACAGGGGGGTAATGAAAAACTGTTTTTT	CASSLPIQGGNEKLFF
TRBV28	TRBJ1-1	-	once	TGTGCCAGCAGTTTCGCCCAGGGGCTACCTGAAGCTTTCTTT	CASSFAQGLPEAFF
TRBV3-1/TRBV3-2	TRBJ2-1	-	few	TGTGCCAGCAGCCGACTCAATGAGCAGTTCTTC	CASSRLNEQFF
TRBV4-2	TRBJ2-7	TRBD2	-	TGTGCCAGCAGCCGATGGACTAGCGGGAGGGCCGCCTACGAGCAGTACTTC	CASSRWTSGRAAYEQYF
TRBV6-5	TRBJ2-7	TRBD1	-	TGTGCCAGCACCGCAGACAGGGCTTCCTACGAGCAGTACTTC	CASTADRASYEQYF
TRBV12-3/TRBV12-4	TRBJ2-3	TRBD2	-	TGTGCCAGCCGTGCTAGCGGGAGTTCGTATTTT	CASRASGSSYF
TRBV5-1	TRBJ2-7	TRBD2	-	TGCGCCAGCAGCTTGGCCGTCGGGCCTAGCGGGGCCTACGAGCAGTACTTC	CASSLAVGPSGAYEQYF
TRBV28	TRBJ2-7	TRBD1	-	TGTGCCAGCAGTAAAACAGGGGGCTCCTACGAGCAGTACTTC	CASSKTGGSYEQYF
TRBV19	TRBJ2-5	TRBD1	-	TGTGCCAGTAGTTCCATCAGGACAGGGGGCGAAGAGACCCAGTACTTC	CASSSIRTGGEETQYF
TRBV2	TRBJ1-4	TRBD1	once	TGTGCCAGCATAGGGACAGCTAATGAAAAACTGTTTTTT	CASIGTANEKLFF
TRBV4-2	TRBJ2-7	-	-	TGTGCCAGCAGCCAAGCGGGGCGGGGTACCTACGAGCAGTACTTC	CASSQAGRGTYEQYF
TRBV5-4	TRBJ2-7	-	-	TGTGCCAGCAGCTTGGACGGTGGGAGATCCTACGAGCAGTACTTC	CASSLDGGRSYEQYF
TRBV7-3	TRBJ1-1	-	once	TGTGCCAGCAGCTACAGAAAGAACACTGAAGCTTTCTTT	CASSYRKNTEAFF
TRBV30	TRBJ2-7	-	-	TGTGCCTGGAGTACCAGGGTCTACGAGCAGTACTTC	CAWSTRVYEQYF
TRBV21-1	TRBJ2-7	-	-	TGTGCCGTCCCAAGGGACTTTCCCTACGAGCAGTACTTC	CAVPRDFPYEQYF
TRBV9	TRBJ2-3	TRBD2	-	TGTGCCAGCAGCACCCAACTAGCGTCAGATACGCAGTATTTT	CASSTQLASDTQYF
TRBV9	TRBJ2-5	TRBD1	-	TGTGCCAGCAGCGAGGGATGGACAGGATTGACAGAGACCCAGTACTTC	CASSEGWTGLTETQYF
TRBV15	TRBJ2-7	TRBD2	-	TGTGCCACCAGCAGAGAGGGTGGAGGGAGGGCCAACGTTCTAGACGAGCAGTACTTC	CATSREGGGRANVLDEQYF
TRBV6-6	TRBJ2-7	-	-	TGTGCCAGCAGTTATTCAGGGGTCGAGCAGTACTTC	CASSYSGVEQYF
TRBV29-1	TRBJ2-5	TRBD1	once	TGCAGCTCGCGGGGACGGACAGGGACGGAGACCCAGTACTTC	CSSRGRTGTETQYF
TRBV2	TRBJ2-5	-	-	TGTGCCAGCAGTTTACAGGGCGAGACCCAGTACTTC	CASSLQGETQYF
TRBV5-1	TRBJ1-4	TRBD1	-	TGCGCCAGCAGCCAAGGACAGGGGGAGGAAAAACTGTTTTTT	CASSQGQGEEKLFF